The present entry profiles one TCR beta chain with its context. Generated by immunoSEQ multiplex PCR, the TCRdb table keeps only in-frame clones and is missing some. The sample lists some 300,000 clones; 70% to 90% were seen once. The data were obtained in a study of Ad26.COV2.S vaccination and SARS-CoV-2 variants. Study-wide context: Once or twice, 56 days apart, Ad26.COV2.S was delivered intramuscularly.

Treatment noted: roughly 20 received Ad26.COV2.S at low or high dose, single or two shots; a few received placebo; per-sample allocation not given. After the first vaccine or placebo injection, samples were drawn on day 63. An Ad26 vector that expressed Wuhan-strain SARS-CoV-2 spike constituted the vaccine. Trimming took 1 base from V and 0 from J, leaving 4 bases between them. This CDR3 is 13 amino acids long. CDR1 and CDR2 (germline): GTSNPN, SVGIG (reference sequence). The V call is TRBV30, the J call TRBJ1-5; D is unresolved. The sequenced sample was peripheral blood, obtained in a trial of Ad26.COV2.S vaccine versus placebo. This TCR was sampled from a person between 18 and 59 years old who received the Ad26.COV2.S COVID-19 vaccine or a placebo. The CDR3 is CAWSAGSNQPQHF. The CDR3 DNA reads TGTGCCTGGAGTGCGGGTAGCAATCAGCCCCAGCATTTT. The full variable domain, completed using reference TRBV30 and TRBJ1-5, is SQTIHQWPATLVQPVGSPLSLECTVEGTSNPNLYWYRQAAGRGLQLLFYSVGIGQISSEVPQNLSASRPQDRQFILSSKKLLLSDSGFYLCAWSAGSNQPQHFGDGTRLSIL.